These 8 T cell receptor beta chains came from one sample sequenced in a study of blood T cells in healthy people across ages. Primed by a sample-barcoded 5' primer and a J-beta primer mix, a second PCR proceeded for about 6 to 11 cycles. Each CDR3 protein is one row after TCRdb ran MiXCR on the 5' RACE reads. The table includes about 1.7 million distinct CDR3 sequences, over 25% detected once. Sequenced: blood. These receptors all stem from a woman aged 25 to 45 in good health.

The gene calls are TRBV28 and TRBJ1-1; D not certain. Germline CDR1 is MDHEN and CDR2 is SYDVKM. The V gene lost 6 bases and the J gene lost 5 bases, with 10 bases spanning the gap. The CDR3 length is 12 residues. CDR3: CASSVRRTEAFF. CDR3 in DNA: TGTGCCAGCAGCGTTCGGCGGACTGAAGCTTTCTTT.

This clonotype was picked up a small number of times. The chain couples TRBV27 to TRBJ1-2; D might be TRBD1 (5 bases). Trimming took 10 bases from V and 2 from J, leaving 17 bases between them. In germline, CDR1 is MNHEY, CDR2 SMNVEV (reference sequence). The CDR3 covers 14 residues. Here the CDR3 reads CAILGEGQNYGYTF. DNA of the CDR3: TGTGCCATCCTGGGGGAGGGGCAGAACTATGGCTACACCTTC.

This clonotype turned up a few times. This chain's CDR3 is CASRFAGSGSQYF. CDR3 nucleotide sequence: TGTGCCAGCAGATTCGCAGGCTCAGGGTCCCAGTACTTC. The chain joins TRBV5-6 to TRBJ2-5, with TRBD1 as a possible D gene (5 bases). The germline V and J ends were trimmed by 5 bases and 9 bases, with 17 bases remaining between them. The germline V gene has CDR1 SGHDT and CDR2 YYEEEE. The length of the CDR3 is 13 residues.

This clonotype is a singleton in its sample. This sequence may be a read error, since a much larger clone differs from it by one base. V gene TRBV7-2 combines with J gene TRBJ2-7; 7 positions match TRBD2. The germline V gene encodes CDR1 SGHTA and CDR2 FQGNSA. CDR3 size: 15 residues. CDR3 nucleotide sequence: TGTGCCAACAGCTCTCGCGGCCCTAGCGGCTACGAGCAGTACTTC. Translated: CANSSRGPSGYEQYF.

The chain is built from TRBV12-3 or TRBV12-4 and TRBJ2-2, with D possibly matching TRBD2 (5 bases). Trimming cost V 7 bases and J 1 base, with 10 bases left between them. This CDR3 spans 14 amino acids. The DNA of the CDR3 is TGTGCCAGCACCAAGAGGGAGAACACCGGGGAGCTGTTTTTT. Its translation: CASTKRENTGELFF.

This clonotype showed up just a few times. The chain employs TRBV20-1 and TRBJ1-6; D remains ambiguous. Germline V gene lookup returns CDR1 DFQATT and CDR2 SNEGSKA (reference sequence). This CDR3 spans 14 amino acids. V lost 0 bases, J lost 3 bases, and 6 bases lay in between. The CDR3 DNA reads as TGCAGTGCTAGAGATCAAGGCTATAATTCACCCCTCCACTTT. Translation gives CSARDQGYNSPLHF.

This clonotype was observed a handful of times. The J gene is TRBJ2-1, the V gene TRBV14; D is unclear. Deletions cut 3 bases from V and 4 bases from J, with 13 bases between. Germline lookup yields CDR1 SGHDN and CDR2 FVKESK. This CDR3 has 15 amino acids. The CDR3 is CASSQVGKSYNEQFF. The CDR3, as DNA: TGTGCCAGCAGCCAGGTGGGGAAGTCATACAATGAGCAGTTCTTC.

This clonotype has just a few counts. This sequence joins TRBV29-1 and TRBJ2-5, with 9 nucleotides matching TRBD2. The length of the CDR3 is 13 residues. Germline CDR1 and CDR2: SQVTM and ANQGSEA. The junction had 6 bases not matched to a gene; V was cut back by 6 bases and J by 4 bases. The CDR3: CSVGGAGGETQYF. In DNA, the CDR3 is TGCAGCGTGGGTGGAGCGGGGGGAGAGACCCAGTACTTC.